One T cell receptor beta chain is described in this entry. Trimming stripped 0 bases from V and 0 bases from J, with 9 bases between. CDR1 MNHEY and CDR2 SVGAGI come from the germline V gene. CDR3 length: 16 amino acids. This specimen belongs to a study of T cell changes during pregnancy in multiple sclerosis. The protocol was immunoSEQ multiplex PCR, while the TCRdb copy is restricted to in-frame clones and leaves out a portion. The sample has about 65,000 clones; approximately 92% are singletons. The receptor's source is a female donor in good health, enrolled as a control in a pregnancy study. V gene TRBV6-5 combines with J gene TRBJ2-1; a weak D match, TRBD2 (5 bases). Sequenced material: CD8+ T cells from peripheral blood mononuclear cells, taken in the third trimester of pregnancy. The CDR3 loop reads CASSYSEGSSYNEQFF. The CDR3 nucleotides read TGTGCCAGCAGTTACTCTGAAGGGAGCTCCTACAATGAGCAGTTCTTC.